This T cell receptor beta chain comes out of a study of Ad26.COV2.S vaccination and SARS-CoV-2 variants. The overall study: The authors gave Ad26.COV2.S intramuscularly, either once or twice 56 days apart.

Germline values: CDR1 LGHNA, CDR2 YSLEER. V lost 0 bases and J lost 5, with 23 bases in between. The CDR3 is made up of 19 amino acids. Clones were sequenced by immunoSEQ multiplex PCR, and TCRdb holds only the in-frame ones, with some missing. In the table there are under 500,000 clones, about 90% of which are singletons. Treatment given: around 19 received Ad26.COV2.S at low or high dose, single or two shots; a few received placebo; per-sample allocation not given. The study sampled participants on day 63 after the first vaccine or placebo injection. This sample comprised peripheral blood, obtained in a trial of Ad26.COV2.S vaccine versus placebo. This sequence was found in a person aged 18-65 years who received the Ad26.COV2.S COVID-19 vaccine or a placebo. This sequence joins TRBV4-3 and TRBJ2-1; D might be TRBD1 (6 bases). The CDR3 DNA follows: TGCGCCAGCAGCCAAGAGACCTATCTCAGGGGCTACAATAACAATGAGCAGTTCTTC. Its protein is CASSQETYLRGYNNNEQFF.